This TCR beta chain was identified in a study of T cells after yellow fever vaccination. For the study at large: Where fractions had low cell numbers, libraries were prepared from them with the SMART-Seq v4 Ultra Low Input RNA kit.

Germline V gene lookup returns CDR1 DFQATT and CDR2 SNEGSKA (reference sequence). V gave up 3 bases and J gave up 5 bases; unmatched junction bases: 9. The CDR3 is 14 amino acids. Conversion of TCR transcripts into cDNA relied on 5'RACE template switching, which added a universal primer site and UMIs. TCRdb independently ran MiXCR on the 5' RACE reads; one entry per CDR3 protein. Of 200,000 to 250,000 distinct CDR3 sequences in the sample, about 7.1% are singletons; the top ten hold approximately 0.85%. This clonotype has just a few counts. This sequence originates from a man aged 30-40 years who received the YFV17D yellow fever vaccine. This specimen consisted of CD4+ T cells sorted from PBMCs, obtained 15 days after the yellow fever booster vaccination. The rearrangement joins TRBV20-1 to TRBJ2-5; 7 nucleotides agree with TRBD2. CDR3: CSASRWEGRETQYF. In nucleotides, the CDR3 is TGCAGTGCTAGTCGGTGGGAGGGCCGGGAGACCCAGTACTTC.